This T cell receptor beta chain comes out of a study of blood T cell repertoires in COVID-19. Overall study context: Sites across the United States, Italy and Spain contributed samples from acute and convalescent COVID-19.

In the original analysis: Estimated nucleated cell counts came from reference gene primer amplification. Measured with immunoSEQ multiplex PCR; TCRdb has only the in-frame clones, and not every one. V and J calls and clone size come straight from that table; D and trimming were deduced from the DNA. This table has about 98,000 clones, around nine tenths appearing once. V was shortened by 2 bases and J by 6 bases, with 14 bases between the two germline ends. This CDR3 spans 14 amino acids. CDR1 SQVTM and CDR2 ANQGSEA come from the germline V gene. The chain joins TRBV29-1 to TRBJ2-1, with D possibly matching TRBD1 (6 bases). This receptor was identified in a man over 45 with acute or convalescent COVID-19. Source material: peripheral blood. CDR3 sequence: CSVEKGKGGNEQFF. CDR3 bases: TGCAGCGTTGAAAAAGGGAAAGGGGGCAATGAGCAGTTCTTC.